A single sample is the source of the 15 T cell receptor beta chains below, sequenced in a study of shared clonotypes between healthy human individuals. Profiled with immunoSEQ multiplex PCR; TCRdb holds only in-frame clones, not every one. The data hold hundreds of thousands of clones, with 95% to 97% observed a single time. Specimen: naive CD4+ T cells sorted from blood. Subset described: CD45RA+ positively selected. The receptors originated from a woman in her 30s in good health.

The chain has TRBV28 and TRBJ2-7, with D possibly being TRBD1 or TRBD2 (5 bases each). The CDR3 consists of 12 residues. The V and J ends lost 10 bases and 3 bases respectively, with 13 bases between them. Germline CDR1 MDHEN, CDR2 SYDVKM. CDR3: CATRGHVYEQYF. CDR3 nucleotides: TGTGCCACCCGGGGCCATGTCTACGAGCAGTACTTC.

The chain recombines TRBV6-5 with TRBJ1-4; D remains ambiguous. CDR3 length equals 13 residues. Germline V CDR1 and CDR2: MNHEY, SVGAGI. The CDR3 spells CATRRTPVEKLFF. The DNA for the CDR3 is TGTGCAACTCGTAGGACCCCTGTGGAAAAACTGTTTTTT.

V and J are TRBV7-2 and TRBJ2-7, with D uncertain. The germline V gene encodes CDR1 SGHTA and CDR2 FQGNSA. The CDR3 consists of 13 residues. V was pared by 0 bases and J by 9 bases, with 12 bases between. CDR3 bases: TGTGCCAGCAGCTTAGCTTTGGTATCGGGGCAGTACTTC. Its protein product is CASSLALVSGQYF.

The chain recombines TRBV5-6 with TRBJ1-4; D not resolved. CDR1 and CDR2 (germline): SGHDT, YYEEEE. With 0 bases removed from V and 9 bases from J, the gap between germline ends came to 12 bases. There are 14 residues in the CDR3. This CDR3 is CASSLGWSNKKLFF. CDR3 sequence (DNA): TGTGCCAGCAGCTTGGGCTGGTCGAATAAAAAACTGTTTTTT.

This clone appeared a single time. CDR3 region: CASSFVGGDEQYF. CDR3 in DNA: TGCGCCAGCAGCTTCGTCGGGGGTGACGAGCAGTACTTC. J is TRBJ2-7 and V is TRBV5-1; possibly TRBD2 for D (6 bases). The CDR3 sequence is 13 residues long. The germline gives CDR1 SGHRS, CDR2 YFSETQ. Between the trimmed V and J ends, which lost 2 bases and 5 bases, there was a span of 11 bases.

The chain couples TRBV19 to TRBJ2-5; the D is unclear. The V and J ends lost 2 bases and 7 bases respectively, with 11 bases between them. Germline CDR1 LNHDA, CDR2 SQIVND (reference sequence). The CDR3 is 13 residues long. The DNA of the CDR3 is TGTGCCAGTAGTATATCAGAGTCGGGGACCCAGTACTTC. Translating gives CASSISESGTQYF.

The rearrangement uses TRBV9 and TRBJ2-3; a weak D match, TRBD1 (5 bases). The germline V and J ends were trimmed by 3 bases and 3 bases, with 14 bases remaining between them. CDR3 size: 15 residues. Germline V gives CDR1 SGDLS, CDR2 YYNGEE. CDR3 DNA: TGTGCCAGCAGCGACCAAGACAGAGTTACAGATACGCAGTATTTT. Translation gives CASSDQDRVTDTQYF.

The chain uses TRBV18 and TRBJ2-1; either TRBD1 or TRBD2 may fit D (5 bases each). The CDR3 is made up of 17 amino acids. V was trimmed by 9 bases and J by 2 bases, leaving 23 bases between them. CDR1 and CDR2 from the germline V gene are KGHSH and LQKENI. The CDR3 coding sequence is TGTGCCAGTACCCAGGGCCAGGGTGGACTTACCTACAATGAGCAGTTCTTC. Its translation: CASTQGQGGLTYNEQFF.

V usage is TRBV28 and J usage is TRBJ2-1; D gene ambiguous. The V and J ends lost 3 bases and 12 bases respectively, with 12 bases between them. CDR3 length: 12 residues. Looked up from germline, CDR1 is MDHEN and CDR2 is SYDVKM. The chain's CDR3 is CASSFGPSGQFF. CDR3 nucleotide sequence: TGTGCCAGCAGTTTCGGACCTTCCGGGCAGTTCTTC.

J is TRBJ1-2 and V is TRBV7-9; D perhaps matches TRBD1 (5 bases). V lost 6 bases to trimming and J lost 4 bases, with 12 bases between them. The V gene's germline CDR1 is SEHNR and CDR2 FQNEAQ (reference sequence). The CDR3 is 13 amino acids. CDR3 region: CASRPTASYGYTF. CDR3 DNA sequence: TGTGCCAGCAGACCGACAGCTAGCTATGGCTACACCTTC.

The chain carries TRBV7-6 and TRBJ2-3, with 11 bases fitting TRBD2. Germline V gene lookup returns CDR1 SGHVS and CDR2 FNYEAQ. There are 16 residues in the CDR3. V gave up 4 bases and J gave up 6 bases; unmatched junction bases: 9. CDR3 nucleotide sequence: TGTGCCAGCAGCTCCCGGCTTAGCGGGAGGGCGGATACGCAGTATTTT. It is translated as CASSSRLSGRADTQYF. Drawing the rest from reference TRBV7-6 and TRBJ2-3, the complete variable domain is GAGVSQSPRYKVTKRGQDVALRCDPISGHVSLYWYRQALGQGPEFLTYFNYEAQQDKSGLPNDRFSAERPEGSISTLTIQRTEQRDSAMYRCASSSRLSGRADTQYFGPGTRLTVL.

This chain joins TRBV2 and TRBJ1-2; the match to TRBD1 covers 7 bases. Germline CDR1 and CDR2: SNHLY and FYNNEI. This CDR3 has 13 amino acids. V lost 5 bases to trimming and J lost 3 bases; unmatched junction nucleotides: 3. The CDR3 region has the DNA TGTGCCAGCAGTCTAGACAGGGACTATGGCTACACCTTC. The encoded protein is CASSLDRDYGYTF.

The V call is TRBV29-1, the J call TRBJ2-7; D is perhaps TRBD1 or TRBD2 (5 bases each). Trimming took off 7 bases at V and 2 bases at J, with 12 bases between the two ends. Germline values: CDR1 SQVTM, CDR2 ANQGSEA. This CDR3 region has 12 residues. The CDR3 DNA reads TGCAGCGGGTGGGACGCTGCCTACGAGCAGTACTTC. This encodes CSGWDAAYEQYF.

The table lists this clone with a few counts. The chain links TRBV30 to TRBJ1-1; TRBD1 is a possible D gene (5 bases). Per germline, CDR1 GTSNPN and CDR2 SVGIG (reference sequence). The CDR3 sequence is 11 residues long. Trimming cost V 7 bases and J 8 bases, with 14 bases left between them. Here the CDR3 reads CAYQLQAEAFF. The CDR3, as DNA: TGTGCCTATCAACTACAGGCAGAAGCTTTCTTT.

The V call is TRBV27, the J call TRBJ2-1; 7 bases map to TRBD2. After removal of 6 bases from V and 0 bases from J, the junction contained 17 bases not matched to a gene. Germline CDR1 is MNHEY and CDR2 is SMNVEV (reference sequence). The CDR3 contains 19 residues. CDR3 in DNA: TGTGCCAGCAGCTCGAAGTATTCACTAGCGCCAAGCTCCTACAATGAGCAGTTCTTC. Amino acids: CASSSKYSLAPSSYNEQFF.